The 17 T cell receptor beta chains below were found in one sample sequenced in a study of cytomegalovirus exposure and HLA in healthy donors. The PCR employed 60 Vbeta primers together with 13 Jbeta primers. Some clones are missing from TCRdb's copy, which holds only in-frame ones; the method was immunoSEQ multiplex PCR. The sample holds around 300,000 clones, roughly two thirds seen once. Sequences were obtained from PBMCs. The source is a female donor in good health and CMV-seronegative.

This clone was counted once. This chain uses TRBV18 with TRBJ1-4; TRBD1 aligns across 9 bases. The length of the CDR3 is 18 residues. The germline gives CDR1 KGHSH, CDR2 LQKENI. Germline trimming cut 3 bases from V and 4 bases from J; bases unmatched to any gene: 12. The CDR3 spells CASSPVPGQGTGNEKLFF. The CDR3, as DNA: TGTGCCAGCTCACCCGTCCCGGGACAGGGAACGGGTAATGAAAAACTGTTTTTT.

This chain uses TRBV11-2 with TRBJ2-6; possible D gene TRBD2, 5 bases. CDR3 length: 16 residues. Looked up from germline, CDR1 is SGHAT and CDR2 is FQNNGV. The ends were cut back, 1 base at V and 2 bases at J, with 9 bases in the middle. Here the CDR3 DNA reads TGTGCCAGCAGCTTAGCCTTCGGGGCTGGGGCCAACGTCCTGACTTTC. It yields the protein CASSLAFGAGANVLTF. The full variable domain, rest sourced from reference TRBV11-2 and TRBJ2-6, is EAGVAQSPRYKIIEKRQSVAFWCNPISGHATLYWYQQILGQGPKLLIQFQNNGVVDDSQLPKDRFSAERLKGVDSTLKIQPAKLEDSAVYLCASSLAFGAGANVLTFGAGSRLTVL.

Points on this clone: In the same sample, other DNA sequences code for this CDR3. This rearrangement joins TRBV6-1 to TRBJ1-1; D call uncertain. V shed 7 bases and J shed 1 base, with 10 bases lying between them. This CDR3 contains 13 residues. Germline V gene data show CDR1 as MNHNS and CDR2 as SASEGT. The CDR3 sequence: CASNPRQNTEAFF. CDR3 sequence (DNA): TGTGCCAGCAATCCGAGACAGAACACTGAAGCTTTCTTT.

The table lists this clone with a few counts. The chain employs TRBV19 and TRBJ2-1, with 11 bases lining up with TRBD2. Germline trimming cut 5 bases from V and 3 bases from J; bases unmatched to any gene: 6. The CDR3 has 16 residues. CDR1 and CDR2 from the germline V gene are LNHDA and SQIVND (reference sequence). CDR3 nucleotides: TGTGCCAGTAGTGTCATAGCGGGAGGGGTCTACAATGAGCAGTTCTTC. The encoded protein is CASSVIAGGVYNEQFF.

This clone has a handful of counts. This sequence joins TRBV19 and TRBJ1-2, with a tentative D call TRBD1 (5 bases). Germline V gene lookup returns CDR1 LNHDA and CDR2 SQIVND (reference sequence). The CDR3 has 13 amino acids. Deletions cut 5 bases from V and 3 bases from J, with 10 bases between. The DNA for the CDR3 is TGTGCCAGTAGTCTGACAGCTTACTATGGCTACACCTTC. It translates to CASSLTAYYGYTF.

The chain is built from TRBV5-4 and TRBJ1-1; 7 nucleotides line up with TRBD1. The CDR3 spans 13 residues. V trimming: 4 bases; J trimming: 4 bases; junction bases outside the gene matches: 4. CDR1 is SGHNT and CDR2 is YYREEE in the germline V gene (reference sequence). CDR3: CASSRDRGTEAFF. The CDR3 DNA sequence: TGTGCCAGCAGCCGGGACAGAGGCACTGAAGCTTTCTTT.

V is TRBV15 and J is TRBJ2-2, with TRBD1 as a possible D gene (8 bases). The CDR3 runs to 17 residues. CDR1 is LNHNV, CDR2 YYDKDF, per germline (reference sequence). Trimming took 0 bases from V and 6 from J, leaving 17 bases between them. The CDR3 coding sequence is TGTGCCACCAGCAGAGATCGGGGCACAGGGGGGGCCGGGGAGCTGTTTTTT. As protein: CATSRDRGTGGAGELFF.

This chain connects TRBV5-3 to TRBJ2-7, with 7 nucleotides matching TRBD1. TRBV5-3 has ORF status, its function being uncertain. After removal of 4 bases from V and 2 bases from J, the junction contained 12 bases not matched to a gene. CDR3 length equals 16 residues. The CDR3 is CARSPLEGAGAYEQYF. The CDR3 region has the DNA TGTGCCAGAAGCCCCCTCGAGGGGGCCGGGGCCTACGAGCAGTACTTC.

The chain combines TRBV19 with TRBJ2-1; 9 bases are shared with TRBD2. CDR3 length: 17 amino acids. Germline V CDR1 and CDR2: LNHDA, SQIVND (reference sequence). J gave up 0 bases and V 3 bases, and 6 bases lay outside the gene matches. CDR3 DNA sequence: TGTGCCAGTAGTATTCGGGCTAGCGGGAACTCCTACAATGAGCAGTTCTTC. Translated: CASSIRASGNSYNEQFF.

The J gene is TRBJ1-1, the V gene TRBV10-3, with D maybe TRBD1 (6 bases). This CDR3 region has 16 residues. V was trimmed by 6 bases and J by 4 bases, leaving 21 bases between them. Germline CDR1 and CDR2: ENHRY and SYGVKD. The CDR3 nucleotides are TGTGCCATCAGAATTGGCGGCTTGCAGGGGAGCACTGAAGCTTTCTTT. Amino acid sequence: CAIRIGGLQGSTEAFF.

The chain recombines TRBV5-1 with TRBJ1-3; a weak D match, TRBD1 (6 bases). Germline V CDR1 and CDR2: SGHRS, YFSETQ. The CDR3 sequence is 15 residues long. V dropped 3 bases and J dropped 2 bases, with 12 bases sitting between them. CDR3 in amino acids: CASSSQGSAGNTIYF. DNA for the CDR3: TGCGCCAGCAGCTCACAGGGTAGTGCTGGAAACACCATATATTTT.

CDR3 sequence reads: CASSTGGSPLHF. CDR3 sequence (DNA): TGTGCCAGCTCAACCGGGGGTTCACCCCTCCACTTT. This rearrangement joins TRBV18 to TRBJ1-6; D is possibly TRBD1 (5 bases). Germline loops: CDR1 KGHSH, CDR2 LQKENI. The CDR3 contains 12 residues. The V gene lost 5 bases and the J gene lost 9 bases, with 8 bases spanning the gap.

As regards this clone: An end of the junction differs from the germline gene, which may be a read error. This chain uses TRBV5-4 with TRBJ2-1; 8 bases agree with TRBD2. This CDR3 contains 14 residues. Germline lookup yields CDR1 SGHNT and CDR2 YYREEE (reference sequence). The CDR3: CVSSPPGLDNEQFF. The CDR3 DNA follows: TGTGTCAGCAGCCCACCGGGACTAGACAATGAGCAGTTCTTC. The complete variable domain, with remaining parts taken from reference TRBV5-4 and TRBJ2-1, reads ETGVTQSPTHLIKTRGQQVTLRCSSQSGHNTVSWYQQALGQGPQFIFQYYREEENGRGNFPPRFSGLQFPNYSSELNVNALELDDSALYLCVSSPPGLDNEQFFGPGTRLTVL.

The rearrangement uses TRBV5-1 and TRBJ2-7, with a possible D match to TRBD2 (6 bases). V lost 4 bases to trimming and J lost 2 bases, with 13 bases between them. The V gene's germline CDR1 is SGHRS and CDR2 YFSETQ. CDR3 length: 14 residues. The CDR3 nucleotides read TGCGCCAGCAGCCCGGAGGGCCTTACCTACGAGCAGTACTTC. This sequence encodes CASSPEGLTYEQYF.

This chain joins TRBV6-1 and TRBJ1-3, with D tentatively TRBD1 (6 bases). CDR3 length equals 15 residues. With 2 bases removed from V and 4 bases from J, the gap between germline ends came to 12 bases. The V gene's germline CDR1 is MNHNS and CDR2 SASEGT. In nucleotides, the CDR3 is TGTGCCAGCAGTGAATTTGGGGGCCCAGGAAACACCATATATTTT. It encodes CASSEFGGPGNTIYF.

The chain couples TRBV7-9 to TRBJ1-1; D is unclear. V was shortened by 1 base and J by 10 bases, with 16 bases between the two germline ends. The CDR3 has 14 residues. Germline CDR1 is SEHNR and CDR2 is FQNEAQ (reference sequence). The CDR3 reads CASSLDGPGRGAFF. DNA of the CDR3: TGTGCCAGCAGCTTAGACGGGCCGGGGAGAGGAGCTTTCTTT.

The chain joins TRBV5-6 to TRBJ2-7; the match to TRBD1 covers 7 bases. The CDR3 loop spans 13 amino acids. J lost 5 bases, V lost 2 bases, and 4 bases had no gene match. Germline-derived CDR1 and CDR2 are SGHDT and YYEEEE. The CDR3 coding sequence is TGTGCCAGCAGCTTAGGGGGCATCCACGAGCAGTACTTC. This encodes CASSLGGIHEQYF.